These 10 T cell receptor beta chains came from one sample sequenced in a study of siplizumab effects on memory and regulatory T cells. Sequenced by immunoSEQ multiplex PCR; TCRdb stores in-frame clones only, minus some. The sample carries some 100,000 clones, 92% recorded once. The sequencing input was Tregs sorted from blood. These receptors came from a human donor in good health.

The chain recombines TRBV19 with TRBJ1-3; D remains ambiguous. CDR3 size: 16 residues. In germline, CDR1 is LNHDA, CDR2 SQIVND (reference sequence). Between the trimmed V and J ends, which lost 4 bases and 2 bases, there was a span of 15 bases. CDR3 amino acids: CASSNLPIRPGNTIYF. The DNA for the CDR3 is TGTGCCAGTAGTAACCTTCCGATACGTCCTGGAAACACCATATATTTT.

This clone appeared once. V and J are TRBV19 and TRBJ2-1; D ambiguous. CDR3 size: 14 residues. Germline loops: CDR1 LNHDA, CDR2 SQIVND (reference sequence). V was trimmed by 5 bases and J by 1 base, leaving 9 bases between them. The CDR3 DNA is TGTGCCAGTAGTTCGGGTCTATCCTACAATGAGCAGTTCTTC. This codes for CASSSGLSYNEQFF. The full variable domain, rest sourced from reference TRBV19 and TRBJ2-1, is DGGITQSPKYLFRKEGQNVTLSCEQNLNHDAMYWYRQDPGQGLRLIYYSQIVNDFQKGDIAEGYSVSREKKESFPLTVTSAQKNPTAFYLCASSSGLSYNEQFFGPGTRLTVL.

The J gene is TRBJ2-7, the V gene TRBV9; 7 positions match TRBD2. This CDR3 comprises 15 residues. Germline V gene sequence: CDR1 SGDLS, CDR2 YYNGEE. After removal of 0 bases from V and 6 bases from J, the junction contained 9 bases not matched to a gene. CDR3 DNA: TGTGCCAGCAGCGTAGTTGGCGGGAGAGGCGCCGAGCAGTACTTC. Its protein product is CASSVVGGRGAEQYF.

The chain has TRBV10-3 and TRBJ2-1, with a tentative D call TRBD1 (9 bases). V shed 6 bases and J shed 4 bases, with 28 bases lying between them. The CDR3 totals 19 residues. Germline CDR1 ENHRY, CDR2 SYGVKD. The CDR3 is CAISDRTGVRQRGYNEQFF. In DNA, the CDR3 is TGTGCCATCAGCGACCGGACAGGGGTTCGACAGCGGGGGTACAATGAGCAGTTCTTC.

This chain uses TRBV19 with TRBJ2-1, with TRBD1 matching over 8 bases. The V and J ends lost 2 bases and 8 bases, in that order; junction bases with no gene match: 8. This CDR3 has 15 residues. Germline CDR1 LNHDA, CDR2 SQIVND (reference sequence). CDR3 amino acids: CASSISRTGSDEQFF. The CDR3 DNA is TGTGCCAGTAGTATAAGTAGGACAGGGAGCGATGAGCAGTTCTTC. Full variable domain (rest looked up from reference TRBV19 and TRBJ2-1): DGGITQSPKYLFRKEGQNVTLSCEQNLNHDAMYWYRQDPGQGLRLIYYSQIVNDFQKGDIAEGYSVSREKKESFPLTVTSAQKNPTAFYLCASSISRTGSDEQFFGPGTRLTVL.

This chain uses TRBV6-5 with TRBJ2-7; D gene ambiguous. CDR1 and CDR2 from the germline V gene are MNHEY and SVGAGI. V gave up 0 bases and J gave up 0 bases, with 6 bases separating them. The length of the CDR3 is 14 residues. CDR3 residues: CASSYSYTSYEQYF. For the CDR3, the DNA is TGTGCCAGCAGTTACTCCTACACCTCCTACGAGCAGTACTTC.

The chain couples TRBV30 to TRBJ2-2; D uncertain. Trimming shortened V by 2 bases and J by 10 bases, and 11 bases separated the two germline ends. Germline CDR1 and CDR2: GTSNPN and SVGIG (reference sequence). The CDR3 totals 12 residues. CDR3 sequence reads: CAWSTALAELFF. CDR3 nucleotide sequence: TGTGCCTGGAGTACGGCTTTAGCGGAGCTGTTTTTT.

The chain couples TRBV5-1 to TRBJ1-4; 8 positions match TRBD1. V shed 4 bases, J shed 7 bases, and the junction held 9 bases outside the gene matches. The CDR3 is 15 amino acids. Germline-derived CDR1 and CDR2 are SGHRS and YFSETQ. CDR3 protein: CASSASGGAGEKLFF. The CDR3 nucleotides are TGCGCCAGCAGCGCCTCAGGGGGCGCGGGTGAAAAACTGTTTTTT.

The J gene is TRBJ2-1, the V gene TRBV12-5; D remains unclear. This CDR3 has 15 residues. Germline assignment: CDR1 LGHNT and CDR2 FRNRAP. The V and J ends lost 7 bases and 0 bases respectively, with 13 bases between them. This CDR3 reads CASDSRMGSYNEQFF. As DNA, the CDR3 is TGTGCTAGTGACTCGCGGATGGGCTCCTACAATGAGCAGTTCTTC.

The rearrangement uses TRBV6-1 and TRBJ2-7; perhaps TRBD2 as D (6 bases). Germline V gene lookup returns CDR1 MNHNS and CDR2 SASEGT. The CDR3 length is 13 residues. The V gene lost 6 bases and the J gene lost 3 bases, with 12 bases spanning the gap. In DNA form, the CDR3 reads TGTGCCAGCAGCCACCGGGAGTTCTACGAGCAGTACTTC. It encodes CASSHREFYEQYF.